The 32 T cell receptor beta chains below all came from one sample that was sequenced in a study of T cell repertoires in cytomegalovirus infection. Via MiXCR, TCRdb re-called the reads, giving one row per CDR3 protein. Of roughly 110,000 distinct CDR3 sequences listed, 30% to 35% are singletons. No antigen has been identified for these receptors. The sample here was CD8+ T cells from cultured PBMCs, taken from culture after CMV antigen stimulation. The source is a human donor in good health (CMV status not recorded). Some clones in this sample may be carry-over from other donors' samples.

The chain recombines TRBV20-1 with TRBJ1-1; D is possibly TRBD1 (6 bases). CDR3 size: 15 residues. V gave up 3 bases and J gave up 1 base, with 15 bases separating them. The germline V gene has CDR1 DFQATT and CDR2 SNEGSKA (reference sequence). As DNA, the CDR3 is TGCAGTGCTAGGCGGGGGGGCTTCGGGAACACTGAAGCTTTCTTT. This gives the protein CSARRGGFGNTEAFF.

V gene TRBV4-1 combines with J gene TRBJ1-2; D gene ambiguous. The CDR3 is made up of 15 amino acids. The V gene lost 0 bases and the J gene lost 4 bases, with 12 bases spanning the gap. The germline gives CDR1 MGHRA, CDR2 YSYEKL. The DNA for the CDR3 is TGCGCCAGCAGCCAAGATTCCGGAGGGAGCTATGGCTACACCTTC. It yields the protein CASSQDSGGSYGYTF.

CDR3 residues: CASSFSRQSTFTDTQYF. The CDR3 DNA follows: TGTGCCAGCAGCTTTTCCCGACAGTCTACGTTCACAGATACGCAGTATTTT. The chain links TRBV7-2 to TRBJ2-3; possibly TRBD1 for D (5 bases). The germline CDR1 and CDR2 sequences are SGHTA and FQGNSA. The CDR3 totals 17 residues. Trimming removed 3 bases at V and 2 bases at J, with 18 bases between. Looking up the rest from reference TRBV7-2 and TRBJ2-3 gives the full variable domain: GAGVSQSPSNKVTEKGKDVELRCDPISGHTALYWYRQSLGQGLEFLIYFQGNSAPDKSGLPSDRFSAERTGGSVSTLTIQRTQQEDSAVYLCASSFSRQSTFTDTQYFGPGTRLTVL.

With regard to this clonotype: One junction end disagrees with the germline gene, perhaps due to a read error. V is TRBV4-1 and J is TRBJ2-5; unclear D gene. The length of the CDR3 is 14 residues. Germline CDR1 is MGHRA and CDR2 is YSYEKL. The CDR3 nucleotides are TGTGCCAGCAGCCCCCTAGGAAACCAAGAGACCCAGTACTTC. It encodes CASSPLGNQETQYF.

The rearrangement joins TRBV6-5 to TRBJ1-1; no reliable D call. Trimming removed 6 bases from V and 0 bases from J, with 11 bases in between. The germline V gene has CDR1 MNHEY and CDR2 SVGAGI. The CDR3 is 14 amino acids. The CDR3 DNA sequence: TGTGCCAGCAGACCAACAGCAATGAACACTGAAGCTTTCTTT. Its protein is CASRPTAMNTEAFF.

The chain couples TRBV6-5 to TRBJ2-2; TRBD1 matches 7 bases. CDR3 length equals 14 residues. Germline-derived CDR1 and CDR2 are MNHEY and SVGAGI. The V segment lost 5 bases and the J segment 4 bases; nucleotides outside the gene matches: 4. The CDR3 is CASSNRQGTGELFF. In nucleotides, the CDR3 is TGTGCCAGCAGTAATCGACAGGGCACCGGGGAGCTGTTTTTT.

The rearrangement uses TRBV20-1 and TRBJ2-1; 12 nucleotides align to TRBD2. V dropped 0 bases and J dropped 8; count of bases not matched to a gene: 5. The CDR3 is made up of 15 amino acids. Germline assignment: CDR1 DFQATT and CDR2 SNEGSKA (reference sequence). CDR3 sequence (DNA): TGCAGTGCTAGAGAAGCTAGCGGGGGGGCCCATGAGCAGTTCTTC. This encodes CSAREASGGAHEQFF.

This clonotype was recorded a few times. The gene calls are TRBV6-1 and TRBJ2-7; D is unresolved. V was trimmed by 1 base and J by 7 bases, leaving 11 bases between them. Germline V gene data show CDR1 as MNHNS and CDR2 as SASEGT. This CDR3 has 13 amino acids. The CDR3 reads CASSEGGVGEQYF. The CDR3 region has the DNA TGTGCCAGCAGTGAAGGAGGAGTTGGGGAGCAGTACTTC.

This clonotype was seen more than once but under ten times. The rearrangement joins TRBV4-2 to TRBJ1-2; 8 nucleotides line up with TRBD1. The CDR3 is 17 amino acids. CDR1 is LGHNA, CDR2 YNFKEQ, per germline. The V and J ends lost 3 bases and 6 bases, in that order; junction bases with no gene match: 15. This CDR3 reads CASSQGLTDRVLDGYTF. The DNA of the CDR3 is TGTGCCAGCAGCCAGGGCCTTACGGACAGGGTCTTGGATGGCTACACCTTC.

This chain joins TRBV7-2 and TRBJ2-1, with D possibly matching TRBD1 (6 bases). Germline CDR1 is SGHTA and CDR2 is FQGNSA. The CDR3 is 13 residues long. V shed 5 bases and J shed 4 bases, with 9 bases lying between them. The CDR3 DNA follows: TGTGCCAGCAGCGACGGACAGTACAATGAGCAGTTCTTC. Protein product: CASSDGQYNEQFF.

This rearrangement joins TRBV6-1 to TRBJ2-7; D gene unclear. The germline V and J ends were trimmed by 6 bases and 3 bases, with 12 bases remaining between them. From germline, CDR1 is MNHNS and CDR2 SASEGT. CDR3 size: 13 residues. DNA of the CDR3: TGTGCCAGCAGCCCGACCGCGGACTACGAGCAGTACTTC. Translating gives CASSPTADYEQYF.

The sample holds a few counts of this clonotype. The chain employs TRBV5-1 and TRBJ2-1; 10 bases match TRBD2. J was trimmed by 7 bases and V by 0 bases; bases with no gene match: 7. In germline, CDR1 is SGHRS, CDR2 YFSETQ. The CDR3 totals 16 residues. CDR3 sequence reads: CASSLGASGGGNEQFF. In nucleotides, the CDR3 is TGCGCCAGCAGCTTGGGCGCCAGCGGGGGGGGAAATGAGCAGTTCTTC.

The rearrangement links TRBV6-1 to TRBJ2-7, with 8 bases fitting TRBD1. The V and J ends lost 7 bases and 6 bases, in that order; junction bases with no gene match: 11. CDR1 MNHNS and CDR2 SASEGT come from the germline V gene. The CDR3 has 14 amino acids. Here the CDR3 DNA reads TGTGCCAGCACCTTGGGACAGGAAATAGGCGAGCAGTACTTC. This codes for CASTLGQEIGEQYF.

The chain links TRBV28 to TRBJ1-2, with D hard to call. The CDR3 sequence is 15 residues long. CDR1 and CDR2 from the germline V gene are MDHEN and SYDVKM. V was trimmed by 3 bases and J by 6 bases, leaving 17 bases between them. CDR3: CASSFSQVPMDGYTF. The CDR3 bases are TGTGCCAGCAGTTTTTCCCAGGTACCTATGGATGGCTACACCTTC.

The CDR3 nucleotides read TGTGCCAGCACCCTCTCATACGCGAACACCGGGGAGCTGTTTTTT. It encodes CASTLSYANTGELFF. The rearrangement links TRBV6-2 or TRBV6-3 to TRBJ2-2; D gene unclear. Between the trimmed V and J ends, which lost 7 bases and 0 bases, there was a span of 12 bases. The CDR3 runs to 15 residues. Germline V gene lookup returns CDR1 MNHEY and CDR2 SVGEGT.

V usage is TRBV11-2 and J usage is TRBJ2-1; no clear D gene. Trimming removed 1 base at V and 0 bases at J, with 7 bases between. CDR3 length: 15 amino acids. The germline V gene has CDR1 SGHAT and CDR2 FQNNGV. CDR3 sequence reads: CASSLGRPSYNEQFF. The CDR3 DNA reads TGTGCCAGCAGCTTAGGCCGGCCCTCCTACAATGAGCAGTTCTTC.

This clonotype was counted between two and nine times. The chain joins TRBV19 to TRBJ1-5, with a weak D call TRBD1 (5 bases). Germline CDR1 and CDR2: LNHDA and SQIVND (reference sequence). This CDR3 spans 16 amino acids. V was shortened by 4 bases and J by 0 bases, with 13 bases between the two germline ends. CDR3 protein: CASSNRQTYSNQPQHF. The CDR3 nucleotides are TGTGCCAGTAGTAATAGACAGACGTATAGCAATCAGCCCCAGCATTTT.

The CDR3 loop reads CASSGNTQLYGYTF. The CDR3 DNA reads TGTGCCAGCAGTGGGAACACACAACTCTATGGCTACACCTTC. V and J are TRBV12-3 or TRBV12-4 and TRBJ1-2; D call uncertain. CDR3 length: 14 residues. The V end was cut by 5 bases, the J end by 4 bases, with 14 bases between.

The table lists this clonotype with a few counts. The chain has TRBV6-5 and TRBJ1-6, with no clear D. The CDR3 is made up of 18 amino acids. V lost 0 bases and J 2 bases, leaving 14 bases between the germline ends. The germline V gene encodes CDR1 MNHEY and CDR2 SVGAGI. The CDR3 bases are TGTGCCAGCAGTTACTCGACTCGATTGGGCGCCTATAATTCACCCCTCCACTTT. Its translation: CASSYSTRLGAYNSPLHF.

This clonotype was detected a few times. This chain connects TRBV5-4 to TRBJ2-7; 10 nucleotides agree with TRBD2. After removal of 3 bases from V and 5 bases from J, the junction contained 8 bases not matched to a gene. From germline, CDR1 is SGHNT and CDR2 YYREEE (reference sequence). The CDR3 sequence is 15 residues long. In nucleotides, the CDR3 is TGTGCCAGCAGCTCTCCGGGACTAGCGATCGACGAGCAGTACTTC. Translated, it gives CASSSPGLAIDEQYF.

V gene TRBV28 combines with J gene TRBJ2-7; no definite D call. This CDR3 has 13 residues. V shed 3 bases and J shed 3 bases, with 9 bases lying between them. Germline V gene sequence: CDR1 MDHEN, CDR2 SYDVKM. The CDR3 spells CASSFAKIYEQYF. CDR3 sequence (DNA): TGTGCCAGCAGTTTCGCGAAAATCTACGAGCAGTACTTC.

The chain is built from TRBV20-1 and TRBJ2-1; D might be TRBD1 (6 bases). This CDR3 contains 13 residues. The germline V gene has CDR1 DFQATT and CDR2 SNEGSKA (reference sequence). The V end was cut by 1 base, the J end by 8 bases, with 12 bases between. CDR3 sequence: CSARVATGYEQFF. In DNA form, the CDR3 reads TGCAGTGCTAGAGTCGCGACAGGTTATGAGCAGTTCTTC.

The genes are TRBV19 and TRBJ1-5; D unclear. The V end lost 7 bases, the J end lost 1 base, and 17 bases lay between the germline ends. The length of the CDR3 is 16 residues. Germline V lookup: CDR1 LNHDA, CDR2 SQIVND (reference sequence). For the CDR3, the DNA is TGTGCCAGTACACCCAAGTGGTCGGGAAGCAATCAGCCCCAGCATTTT. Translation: CASTPKWSGSNQPQHF.

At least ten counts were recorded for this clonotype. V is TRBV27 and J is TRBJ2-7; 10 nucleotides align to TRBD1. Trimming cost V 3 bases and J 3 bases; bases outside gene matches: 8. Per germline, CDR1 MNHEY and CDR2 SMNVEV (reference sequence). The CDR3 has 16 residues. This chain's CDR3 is CASSFSVTGGDYEQYF. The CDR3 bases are TGTGCCAGCAGTTTTTCGGTGACAGGGGGCGACTACGAGCAGTACTTC.

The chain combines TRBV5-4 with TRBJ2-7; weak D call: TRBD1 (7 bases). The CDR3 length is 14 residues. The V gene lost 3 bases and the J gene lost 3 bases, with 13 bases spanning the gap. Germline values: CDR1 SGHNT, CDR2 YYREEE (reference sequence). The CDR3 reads CASSYGGQSYEQYF. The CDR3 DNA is TGTGCCAGCAGCTACGGGGGACAGAGCTACGAGCAGTACTTC.

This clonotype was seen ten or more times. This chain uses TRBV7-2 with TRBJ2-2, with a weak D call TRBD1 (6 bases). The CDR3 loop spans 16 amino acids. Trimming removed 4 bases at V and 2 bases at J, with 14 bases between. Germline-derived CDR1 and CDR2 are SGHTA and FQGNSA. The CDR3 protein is CASSSPTGINTGELFF. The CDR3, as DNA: TGTGCCAGCAGCTCCCCCACAGGGATTAACACCGGGGAGCTGTTTTTT.

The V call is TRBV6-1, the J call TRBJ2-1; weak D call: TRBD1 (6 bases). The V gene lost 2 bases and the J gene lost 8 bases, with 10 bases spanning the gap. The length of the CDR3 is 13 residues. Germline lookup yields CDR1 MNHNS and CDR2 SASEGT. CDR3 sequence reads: CASSEPGADEQFF. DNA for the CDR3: TGTGCCAGCAGTGAACCAGGGGCCGATGAGCAGTTCTTC.

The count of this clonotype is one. This chain's CDR3 is CASSYGEIDYGYTF. The CDR3 nucleotides read TGTGCCAGCAGTTACGGGGAAATAGACTATGGCTACACCTTC. The chain has TRBV6-2 or TRBV6-3 and TRBJ1-2, with unresolved D. Germline V lookup: CDR1 MNHEY, CDR2 SVGEGT. Trimming cost V 2 bases and J 3 bases, with 10 bases left between them. The CDR3 consists of 14 residues.

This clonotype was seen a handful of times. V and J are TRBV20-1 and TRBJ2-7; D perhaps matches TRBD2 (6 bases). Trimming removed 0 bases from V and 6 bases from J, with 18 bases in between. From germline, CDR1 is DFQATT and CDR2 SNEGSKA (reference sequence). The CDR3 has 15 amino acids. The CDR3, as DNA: TGCAGTGCTAGAGAGGCGGCGGGGAGGCAACGCGAGCAGTACTTC. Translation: CSAREAAGRQREQYF.

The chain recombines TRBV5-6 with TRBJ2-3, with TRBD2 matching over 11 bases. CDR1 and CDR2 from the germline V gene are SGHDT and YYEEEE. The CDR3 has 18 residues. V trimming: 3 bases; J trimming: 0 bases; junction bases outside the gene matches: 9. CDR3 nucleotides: TGTGCCAGCAGCTGGGGGACTAGCGGACCCTATAGCACAGATACGCAGTATTTT. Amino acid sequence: CASSWGTSGPYSTDTQYF.

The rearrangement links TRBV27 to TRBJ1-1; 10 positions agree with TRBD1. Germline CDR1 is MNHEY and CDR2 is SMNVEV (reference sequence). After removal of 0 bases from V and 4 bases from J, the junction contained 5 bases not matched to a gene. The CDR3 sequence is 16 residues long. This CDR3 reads CASSLSSGTGVTEAFF. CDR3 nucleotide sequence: TGTGCCAGCAGTTTATCCTCCGGGACAGGGGTCACTGAAGCTTTCTTT.

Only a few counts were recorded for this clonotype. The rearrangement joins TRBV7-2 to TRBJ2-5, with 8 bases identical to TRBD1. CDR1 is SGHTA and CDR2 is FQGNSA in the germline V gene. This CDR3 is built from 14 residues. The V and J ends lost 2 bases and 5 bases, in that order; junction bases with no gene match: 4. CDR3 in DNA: TGTGCCAGCAGCTTACAGGGGGCGCGGGAGACCCAGTACTTC. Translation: CASSLQGARETQYF.